The 24 T cell receptor beta chains presented below share a single source sample, sequenced in a study of identical twins. TCRdb re-analysed the 5' RACE reads in MiXCR, keeping a single row per CDR3 protein. The sample has about 210,000 distinct CDR3 sequences; around a tenth are singletons. Sequenced: memory (CD45RO+) T cells sorted from blood. Source of these receptors: a woman aged 18-35 years in good health.

The chain links TRBV5-1 to TRBJ2-7, with D maybe TRBD2 (6 bases). The ends were cut back, 4 bases at V and 8 bases at J, with 19 bases in the middle. Per the germline V gene, CDR1 is SGHRS and CDR2 is YFSETQ. CDR3 length equals 14 residues. The CDR3 spells CASSLRRGDGKQYF. CDR3 nucleotide sequence: TGCGCCAGCAGCCTCAGGCGGGGAGATGGGAAGCAGTACTTC.

The rearrangement links TRBV6-2 or TRBV6-3 to TRBJ2-1; 11 bases are shared with TRBD2. The trim removed 4 bases at V and 7 bases at J, leaving 9 bases unmatched. This CDR3 is built from 16 residues. Germline CDR1 MNHEY, CDR2 SVGEGT. The CDR3 loop reads CASSSFTSGSKNEQFF. CDR3 nucleotide sequence: TGTGCCAGCAGTTCCTTTACTAGCGGGAGTAAAAATGAGCAGTTCTTC.

This clonotype showed up just a few times. This chain connects TRBV6-5 to TRBJ1-3; no definite D call. Deletions cut 6 bases from V and 6 bases from J, with 21 bases between. The CDR3 runs to 16 residues. CDR1 is MNHEY and CDR2 is SVGAGI in the germline V gene. The chain's CDR3 is CASSYRRTGLENTIYF. CDR3 in DNA: TGTGCCAGCAGCTACCGTCGCACGGGCTTGGAAAACACCATATATTTT.

This sequence joins TRBV7-2 and TRBJ2-7, with TRBD2 identical over 10 bases. This CDR3 region has 16 residues. J was trimmed by 5 bases and V by 1 base; bases with no gene match: 8. Germline CDR1 reads SGHTA; CDR2 reads FQGNSA. The CDR3 sequence is CASSLGPAGGPHEQYF. CDR3 DNA sequence: TGTGCCAGCAGCTTAGGACCAGCGGGAGGGCCCCACGAGCAGTACTTC.

Only a few counts were recorded for this clonotype. This CDR3 reads CSARELLRGSRVAFF. The CDR3, as DNA: TGCAGTGCTAGAGAACTCCTCAGGGGCTCCAGGGTCGCTTTCTTT. This chain joins TRBV20-1 and TRBJ1-1, with a possible D match to TRBD1 (6 bases). V was clipped by 0 bases and J by 11 bases, with 22 bases between them. The germline V gene has CDR1 DFQATT and CDR2 SNEGSKA (reference sequence). CDR3 size: 15 residues.

This clonotype was observed a few times. The chain has TRBV7-2 and TRBJ2-2, with TRBD1 matching over 7 bases. The germline gives CDR1 SGHTA, CDR2 FQGNSA. The ends lost 2 bases at V and 7 bases at J; junction bases unmatched: 4. The CDR3 length is 14 residues. CDR3 nucleotide sequence: TGTGCCAGCAGCTTACCGAGGGGGCACGGGGAGCTGTTTTTT. Amino acids: CASSLPRGHGELFF.

This clonotype turned up a few times. This chain links TRBV14 with TRBJ2-1; 7 bases line up with TRBD1. Unmatched junction bases numbered 11, after V lost 4 bases and J lost 5 bases. Germline-derived CDR1 and CDR2 are SGHDN and FVKESK. The CDR3 runs to 16 residues. The CDR3 loop reads CASSRWTGGLHNEQFF. The CDR3 DNA reads as TGTGCCAGCAGCCGTTGGACAGGAGGCTTACACAATGAGCAGTTCTTC. Combining the CDR3 with reference TRBV14 and TRBJ2-1 gives the whole variable domain EAGVTQFPSHSVIEKGQTVTLRCDPISGHDNLYWYRRVMGKEIKFLLHFVKESKQDESGMPNNRFLAERTGGTYSTLKVQPAELEDSGVYFCASSRWTGGLHNEQFFGPGTRLTVL.

The V call is TRBV2, the J call TRBJ2-5; D remains ambiguous. This CDR3 is 14 amino acids long. V was shortened by 6 bases and J by 2 bases, with 13 bases between the two germline ends. CDR1 is SNHLY, CDR2 FYNNEI, per germline. CDR3 nucleotide sequence: TGTGCCAGCAGAATAGGGCGTCAGCAAGAGACCCAGTACTTC. Protein product: CASRIGRQQETQYF.

Ten or more counts support this clonotype. The CDR3 region has the DNA TGTGCCAGCAGCCAGGACGGGGGGAATTTGAAACTGTTTTTT. This encodes CASSQDGGNLKLFF. The chain couples TRBV6-1 to TRBJ1-4, with a tentative D call TRBD1 (5 bases). Trimming removed 6 bases from V and 11 bases from J, with 19 bases in between. Germline assignment: CDR1 MNHNS and CDR2 SASEGT. The CDR3 spans 14 residues.

This clonotype turned up a few times. The rearrangement joins TRBV19 to TRBJ2-3, with D uncertain. CDR1 and CDR2 (germline): LNHDA, SQIVND (reference sequence). The V and J ends lost 5 bases and 1 base respectively, with 10 bases between them. This CDR3 contains 14 residues. CDR3 sequence reads: CASSPPVRTDTQYF. As DNA, the CDR3 is TGTGCCAGTAGTCCTCCCGTCCGCACAGATACGCAGTATTTT. Full variable domain (outside the CDR3, taken from reference TRBV19 and TRBJ2-3): DGGITQSPKYLFRKEGQNVTLSCEQNLNHDAMYWYRQDPGQGLRLIYYSQIVNDFQKGDIAEGYSVSREKKESFPLTVTSAQKNPTAFYLCASSPPVRTDTQYFGPGTRLTVL.

There are many counts of this clonotype. This sequence joins TRBV11-2 and TRBJ1-1; tentative D call: TRBD1 (6 bases). Germline V gives CDR1 SGHAT, CDR2 FQNNGV. V was clipped by 6 bases and J by 2 bases, with 16 bases between them. The CDR3 runs 15 residues. CDR3 in amino acids: CASSPQTGYNTEAFF. CDR3 coding DNA: TGTGCCAGCAGTCCCCAGACAGGCTATAACACTGAAGCTTTCTTT.

This clonotype was counted at least ten times. The rearrangement links TRBV5-1 to TRBJ1-1; D gene uncertain. Trimming left V 4 bases short and J 0 bases short, with 19 bases between. CDR1 is SGHRS, CDR2 YFSETQ, per germline. This CDR3 is 17 amino acids long. Written as DNA, the CDR3 is TGCGCCAGCAGCAGTGGTATGGGGAGGAACATGAACACTGAAGCTTTCTTT. Translated: CASSSGMGRNMNTEAFF.

The chain links TRBV7-9 to TRBJ2-1; D is undetermined. Germline CDR1 is SEHNR and CDR2 is FQNEAQ (reference sequence). V was shortened by 8 bases and J by 2 bases, with 7 bases between the two germline ends. The CDR3 has 12 residues. The CDR3 region is CASLNPYNEQFF. The CDR3 DNA reads as TGTGCCAGCCTGAACCCCTACAATGAGCAGTTCTTC.

The rearrangement links TRBV20-1 to TRBJ2-3, with 9 bases fitting TRBD2. V lost 6 bases, J lost 6 bases, and 10 bases stayed unmatched. There are 14 residues in the CDR3. Germline CDR1 and CDR2: DFQATT and SNEGSKA (reference sequence). The CDR3 spells CSAIAGEVRDTQYF. In DNA, the CDR3 is TGCAGTGCAATAGCGGGAGAGGTTCGCGATACGCAGTATTTT.

This clonotype was observed many times. The rearrangement joins TRBV29-1 to TRBJ1-1, with D uncertain. Trimming removed 2 bases at V and 2 bases at J, with 3 bases between. This CDR3 is built from 11 residues. Germline V gives CDR1 SQVTM, CDR2 ANQGSEA. The CDR3 DNA reads TGCAGCGTTGAAAGTAACACTGAAGCTTTCTTT. Its translation: CSVESNTEAFF. Full variable domain (remainder filled in from reference TRBV29-1 and TRBJ1-1): SAVISQKPSRDICQRGTSLTIQCQVDSQVTMMFWYRQQPGQSLTLIATANQGSEATYESGFVIDKFPISRPNLTFSTLTVSNMSPEDSSIYLCSVESNTEAFFGQGTRLTVV.

Ten or more counts support this clonotype. The V call is TRBV20-1, the J call TRBJ2-7, with TRBD2 matching 10 bases. The CDR3 is 15 amino acids. Germline trimming cut 5 bases from V and 3 bases from J; bases unmatched to any gene: 10. Germline loops: CDR1 DFQATT, CDR2 SNEGSKA (reference sequence). The CDR3 region has the DNA TGCAGTGCTTCTACCAGACTAGCGGGTAACTACGAGCAGTACTTC. Protein sequence: CSASTRLAGNYEQYF.

This clonotype has a count of ten or more. This chain connects TRBV20-1 to TRBJ1-4; 8 bases match TRBD1. Germline CDR1 DFQATT, CDR2 SNEGSKA (reference sequence). J gave up 8 bases and V 4 bases, and 3 bases lay outside the gene matches. The CDR3 totals 12 residues. CDR3 in DNA: TGCAGTGCTACCCGGGACAGGGAAAAACTGTTTTTT. It translates to CSATRDREKLFF.

The chain recombines TRBV15 with TRBJ2-3, with D maybe TRBD1 (6 bases). CDR1 and CDR2 from the germline V gene are LNHNV and YYDKDF (reference sequence). This CDR3 region has 14 residues. Trimming cost V 8 bases and J 0 bases, with 12 bases left between them. CDR3 protein: CATVTGISTDTQYF. CDR3 DNA: TGTGCCACCGTTACAGGGATTAGCACAGATACGCAGTATTTT.

This chain connects TRBV20-1 to TRBJ1-1; D is ambiguous. CDR1 is DFQATT and CDR2 is SNEGSKA in the germline V gene (reference sequence). The CDR3 is 13 residues long. Trimming cost V 4 bases and J 1 base, with 10 bases left between them. The CDR3 here is CSANMGGNTEAFF. In DNA form, the CDR3 reads TGCAGTGCTAATATGGGAGGGAACACTGAAGCTTTCTTT.

There are many counts of this clonotype. The chain carries TRBV27 and TRBJ2-1; D might be TRBD2 (5 bases). The V gene's germline CDR1 is MNHEY and CDR2 SMNVEV (reference sequence). CDR3 length: 16 residues. Trimming left V 2 bases short and J 6 bases short, with 17 bases between. The CDR3 region is CASSLRTYPKPNEQFF. The CDR3 bases are TGTGCCAGCAGTTTAAGGACTTACCCCAAGCCCAATGAGCAGTTCTTC.

This clonotype was counted once. This may come from a read error, since a much larger clone is one base off. For the CDR3, the DNA is TGCAGTGCTAGCGCCGCGACAACCTACACAGATATGCAGTATTTT. Translation: CSASAATTYTDMQYF. The V gene is TRBV20-1, the J gene TRBJ2-3; D not certain. Germline CDR1 DFQATT, CDR2 SNEGSKA (reference sequence). This CDR3 comprises 15 residues.

The chain links TRBV18 to TRBJ2-7; D possibly corresponds to TRBD1 (5 bases). This CDR3 comprises 14 residues. V lost 2 bases to trimming and J lost 0 bases, with 8 bases between them. Germline V gene data show CDR1 as KGHSH and CDR2 as LQKENI. The CDR3 nucleotides read TGTGCCAGCTCACCATCGACAGACTCCTACGAGCAGTACTTC. Its translation: CASSPSTDSYEQYF. Full variable domain (outside the CDR3, taken from reference TRBV18 and TRBJ2-7): NAGVMQNPRHLVRRRGQEARLRCSPMKGHSHVYWYRQLPEEGLKFMVYLQKENIIDESGMPKERFSAEFPKEGPSILRIQQVVRGDSAAYFCASSPSTDSYEQYFGPGTRLTVT.

This clonotype was recorded many times. This chain connects TRBV5-6 to TRBJ1-1; unclear D gene. The CDR3 totals 14 residues. Trimming took 0 bases from V and 1 from J, leaving 7 bases between them. Germline values: CDR1 SGHDT, CDR2 YYEEEE. In nucleotides, the CDR3 is TGTGCCAGCAGCTTGGAACACGGGAACACTGAAGCTTTCTTT. The encoded protein is CASSLEHGNTEAFF.

The V gene is TRBV9, the J gene TRBJ2-2; 9 bases match TRBD2. The germline V gene has CDR1 SGDLS and CDR2 YYNGEE. The CDR3 loop spans 16 amino acids. After removal of 4 bases from V and 4 bases from J, the junction contained 8 bases not matched to a gene. The CDR3 region has the DNA TGTGCCAGCAGCCCCCTCACTAGCGGGCCCACCGGGGAGCTGTTTTTT. It specifies CASSPLTSGPTGELFF. Full variable domain (remainder filled in from reference TRBV9 and TRBJ2-2): DSGVTQTPKHLITATGQRVTLRCSPRSGDLSVYWYQQSLDQGLQFLIQYYNGEERAKGNILERFSAQQFPDLHSELNLSSLELGDSALYFCASSPLTSGPTGELFFGEGSRLTVL.